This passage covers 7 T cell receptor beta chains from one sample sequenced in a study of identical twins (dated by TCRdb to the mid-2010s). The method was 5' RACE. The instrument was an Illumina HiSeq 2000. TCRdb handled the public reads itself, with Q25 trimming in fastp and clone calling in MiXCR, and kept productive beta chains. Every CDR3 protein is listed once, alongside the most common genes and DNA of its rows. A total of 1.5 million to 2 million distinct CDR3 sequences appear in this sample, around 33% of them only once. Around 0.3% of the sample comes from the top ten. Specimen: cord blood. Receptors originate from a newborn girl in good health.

The CDR3 DNA follows: TGCAGTGCACGGACTAGCGGGATATACGTGACCCAGTACTTC. This codes for CSARTSGIYVTQYF. This chain connects TRBV20-1 to TRBJ2-7; 12 bases map to TRBD2. The end of the DNA is better explained by TRBJ2-5, so the J call may be wrong. The CDR3 consists of 14 residues. Germline CDR1 and CDR2: DFQATT and SNEGSKA (reference sequence).

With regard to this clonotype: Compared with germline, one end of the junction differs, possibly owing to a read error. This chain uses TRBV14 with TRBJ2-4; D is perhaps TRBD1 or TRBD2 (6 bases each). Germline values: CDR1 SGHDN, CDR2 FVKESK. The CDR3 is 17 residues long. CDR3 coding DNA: TGTGCCAGCAGCCAAGGAGGGGGGAGAGGAGCCAAAAACATTCAGGACTTC. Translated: CASSQGGGRGAKNIQDF.

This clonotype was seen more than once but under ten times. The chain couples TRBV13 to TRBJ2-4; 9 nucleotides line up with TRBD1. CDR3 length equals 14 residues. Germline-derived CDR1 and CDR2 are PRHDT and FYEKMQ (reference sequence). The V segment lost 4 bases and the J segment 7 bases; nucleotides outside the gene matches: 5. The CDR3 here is CASSSRTGANIQYF. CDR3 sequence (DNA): TGTGCCAGCAGCTCCCGGACAGGGGCGAACATTCAGTACTTC.

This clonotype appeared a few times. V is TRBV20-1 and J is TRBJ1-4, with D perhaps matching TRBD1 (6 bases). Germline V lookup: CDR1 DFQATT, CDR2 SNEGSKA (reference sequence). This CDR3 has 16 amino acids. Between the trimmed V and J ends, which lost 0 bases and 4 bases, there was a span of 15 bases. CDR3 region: CSARERTARGNEKLFF. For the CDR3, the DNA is TGCAGTGCTAGAGAGCGGACAGCCAGGGGTAATGAAAAACTGTTTTTT.

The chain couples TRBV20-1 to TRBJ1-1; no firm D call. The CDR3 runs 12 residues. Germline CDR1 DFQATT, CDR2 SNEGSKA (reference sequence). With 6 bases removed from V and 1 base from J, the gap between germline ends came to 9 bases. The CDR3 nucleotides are TGCAGTGCCCACGACAAGAACACTGAAGCTTTCTTT. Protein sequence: CSAHDKNTEAFF.

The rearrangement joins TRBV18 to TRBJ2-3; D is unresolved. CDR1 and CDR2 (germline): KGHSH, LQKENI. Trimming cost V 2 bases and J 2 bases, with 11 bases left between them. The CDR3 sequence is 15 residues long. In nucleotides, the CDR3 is TGTGCCAGCTCACCAAAATCACTGTCCACAGATACGCAGTATTTT. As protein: CASSPKSLSTDTQYF. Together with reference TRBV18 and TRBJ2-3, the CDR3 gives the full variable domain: NAGVMQNPRHLVRRRGQEARLRCSPMKGHSHVYWYRQLPEEGLKFMVYLQKENIIDESGMPKERFSAEFPKEGPSILRIQQVVRGDSAAYFCASSPKSLSTDTQYFGPGTRLTVL.

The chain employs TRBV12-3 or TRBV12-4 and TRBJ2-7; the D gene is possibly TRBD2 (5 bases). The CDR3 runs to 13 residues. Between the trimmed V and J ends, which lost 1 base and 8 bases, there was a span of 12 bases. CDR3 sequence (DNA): TGTGCCAGCAGTTTAGGAGGGCAGGCCAAGCAGTACTTC. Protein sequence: CASSLGGQAKQYF.